Listed below are T cell receptor beta chains from one sample, sequenced in a study of T cell changes during pregnancy in multiple sclerosis. Profiling relied on immunoSEQ multiplex PCR, and the TCRdb table lists in-frame clones only, not all of them. Of around 80,000 clones listed, approximately 93% are singletons. The material sequenced was peripheral blood, taken in the second trimester of pregnancy. These receptors all stem from a female donor in good health, enrolled as a control in a pregnancy study. Each CDR3 is given with its conserved first and last residue. Each record gives: D gene, clone size, J gene, V gene, CDR3 DNA, CDR3 protein. The D gene is left open where the match is weak. Clone size is not always given. Where it is, it says once, few, many or a class for expanded clones.

. . TRBJ2-1 TRBV14 TGTGCCAGCAGCCATGGACAGAGCTCGGGCAATGAGCAGTTCTTC CASSHGQSSGNEQFF
. . TRBJ2-1 TRBV5-6 TGTGCCAGCAGCGAGAGGGGGGGCGTTCAGTTCTTC CASSERGGVQFF
TRBD1 . TRBJ2-7 TRBV5-1 TGCGCCAGCAGCTTAGAGGGCAGGACAGGGATCCACGAGCAGTACTTC CASSLEGRTGIHEQYF
. . TRBJ2-1 TRBV5-1 TGCGCCAGCAGCTTGGACGAGTCTTACAATGAGCAGTTCTTC CASSLDESYNEQFF
TRBD1 . TRBJ2-7 TRBV7-9 TGTGCCAGCAGCTCCTCCGGGACAGGGAATCCCTACGAGCAGTACTTC CASSSSGTGNPYEQYF
. . TRBJ2-3 TRBV19 TGTGCCAGTGCCGACAGGACTAGCACAGATACGCAGTATTTT CASADRTSTDTQYF
TRBD2 . TRBJ2-5 TRBV9 TGTGCCAGCAGCGTAGATAGCGGGAGGTACCAAGAGACCCAGTACTTC CASSVDSGRYQETQYF
. . TRBJ2-5 TRBV5-4 TGTGCCAGCAGCCGGACTGGGGGCCCAGGAGAGACCCAGTACTTC CASSRTGGPGETQYF
. . TRBJ1-3 TRBV2 TGTGCCAGCAGTGAAGGTGGGAGTAGGTTCCTTCTATCTGGAAACACCATATATTTT CASSEGGSRFLLSGNTIYF
TRBD2 . TRBJ2-1 TRBV11-1 TGTGCCAGCAGCTTCCTAGCGGGGCCGTACAATGAGCAGTTCTTC CASSFLAGPYNEQFF
. once TRBJ2-1 TRBV28 TGTGCCAGCAACCCCCGTCCCGCGCGGGTTTACAATGAGCAGTTCTTC CASNPRPARVYNEQFF
. . TRBJ2-5 TRBV6-1 TGTGCCAGCAGTGAATTGTTAAAAGGGCGCGGGCAGACCCAGTACTTC CASSELLKGRGQTQYF
TRBD1 . TRBJ2-7 TRBV28 TGTGCCAGCACCATTACCAGGACAGGGGGCTACGAGCAGTACTTC CASTITRTGGYEQYF
TRBD1 . TRBJ2-6 TRBV5-1 TGCGCCAGCAGCTCATCCGGGACAGGACCCTCTGGGGCCAACGTCCTGACTTTC CASSSSGTGPSGANVLTF
. . TRBJ1-4 TRBV11-2 TGTGCCAGCAGCTCTAGGCCCGGGGGGCCCCTGGAAAAACTGTTTTTT CASSSRPGGPLEKLFF
. . TRBJ1-4 TRBV10-3 TGTGCCATCAGTGAGACCGATAGAAAACTGTTTTTT CAISETDRKLFF
. . TRBJ2-1 TRBV7-9 TGTGCCAGCAGCTTCGGGACTCTACTATCCTACAATGAGCAGTTCTTC CASSFGTLLSYNEQFF
. . TRBJ2-1 TRBV4-1 TGCGCCAGCAGACAGAACCCGGGACTGTACAATGAGCAGTTCTTC CASRQNPGLYNEQFF
. . TRBJ2-7 TRBV27 TGTGCCAGCAGTTCCTCCAGGACACCCCTCTCCTACGAGCAGTACTTC CASSSSRTPLSYEQYF
. . TRBJ2-3 TRBV5-1 TGCGCCAGCAGCTTTCGGAGGTCCCAATATTACACAGATACGCAGTATTTT CASSFRRSQYYTDTQYF